This T cell receptor (beta chain) was sequenced in a study of T cells after yellow fever vaccination. General study points: Although most clonotypes did not, a small share appeared in both CD4 and CD8 compartments. A faster peak, day 5 versus 15, was reached by the weaker secondary response. Post-booster samples contained most primary-vaccination clones (around 95% CD4, about 90% CD8).

CDR3 size: 15 residues. Germline V gives CDR1 SGHRS, CDR2 YFSETQ. The V end lost 2 bases, the J end lost 6 bases, and 15 bases lay between the germline ends. In TCRdb, the 5' RACE reads were re-called with MiXCR into one record per CDR3 protein. The sample includes 500,000 to 650,000 distinct CDR3 sequences, about a sixth of them seen just once. This clonotype was counted many times. Its specificity is not known. The sequence was collected from a man aged 18 to 29 who received the YFV17D yellow fever vaccine. The V gene is TRBV5-1, the J gene TRBJ2-1, with a tentative D call TRBD2 (6 bases). The material sequenced was PBMCs, taken around 5 days after the first yellow fever vaccination. The CDR3 DNA reads as TGCGCCAGCAGCTTTACGGGGGACTGGGTCAATGAGCAGTTCTTC. It codes for CASSFTGDWVNEQFF.